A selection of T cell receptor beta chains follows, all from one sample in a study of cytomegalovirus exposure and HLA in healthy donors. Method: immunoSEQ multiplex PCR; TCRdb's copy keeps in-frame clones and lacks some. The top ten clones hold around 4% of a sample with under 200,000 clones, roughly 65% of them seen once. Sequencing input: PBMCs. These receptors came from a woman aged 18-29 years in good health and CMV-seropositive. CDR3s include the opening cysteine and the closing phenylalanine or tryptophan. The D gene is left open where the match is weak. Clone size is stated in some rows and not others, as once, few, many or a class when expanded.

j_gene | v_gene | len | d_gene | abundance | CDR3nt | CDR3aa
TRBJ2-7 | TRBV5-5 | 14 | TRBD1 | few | TGTGCCAGCAGCTCGGGACAGGGCCTCTACGAGCAGTACTTC | CASSSGQGLYEQYF
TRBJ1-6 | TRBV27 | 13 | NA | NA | TGTGCCAGCAGTTTAGAGGCTTATTCACCCCTCCACTTT | CASSLEAYSPLHF
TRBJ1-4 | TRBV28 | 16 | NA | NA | TGTGCCAGCAAAGTGACAAGGGGCTGGGCTAATGAAAAACTGTTTTTT | CASKVTRGWANEKLFF
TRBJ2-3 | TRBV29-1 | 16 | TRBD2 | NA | TGCAGCGCAAAAGCGGGAGAGTGGGGTTCTGGAGATACGCAGTATTTT | CSAKAGEWGSGDTQYF
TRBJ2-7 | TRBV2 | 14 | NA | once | TGTGCCAGCAGTCCTCCCAACCTTGCTATGAGGCAGTACTTC | CASSPPNLAMRQYF
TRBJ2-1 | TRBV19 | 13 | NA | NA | TGTGCCAGTAGTATCAGGGATGGGAATGAGCAGTTCTTC | CASSIRDGNEQFF
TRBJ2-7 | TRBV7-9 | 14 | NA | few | TGTGCCAGCAGCCACGTCAGAAGCTCCTACGAGCAGTACTTC | CASSHVRSSYEQYF
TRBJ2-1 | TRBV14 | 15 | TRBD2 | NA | TGTGCCAGCAGCCAAGTGGAGCGGGAGAGAAGGGAGCAGTTCTTC | CASSQVERERREQFF
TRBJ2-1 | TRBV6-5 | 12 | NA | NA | TGTGCCAGCAGCCCCGACTTCAATGAGCAGTTCTTC | CASSPDFNEQFF
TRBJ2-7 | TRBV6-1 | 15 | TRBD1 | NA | TGTGCCAGAGGGGGATACCGGGACAGGGGCCACGAGCAGTACTTC | CARGGYRDRGHEQYF
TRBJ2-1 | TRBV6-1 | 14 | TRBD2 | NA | TGTGCCACCGAGAGTAGCGGGGGAAAAAATGAGCAGTTCTTC | CATESSGGKNEQFF
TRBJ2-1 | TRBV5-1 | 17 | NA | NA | TGCGCCAGCAGCCGGGGCCGACTAGTCGGTTCCTACAATGAGCAGTTCTTC | CASSRGRLVGSYNEQFF
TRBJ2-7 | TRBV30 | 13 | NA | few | TGTGCCTGGAGTGTATCGGGAGCCTACGAGCAGTACTTC | CAWSVSGAYEQYF
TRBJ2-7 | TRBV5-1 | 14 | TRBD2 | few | TGCGCCAGCAGCTTGGATAGCGGGAGTCGCGAGCAGTACTTC | CASSLDSGSREQYF
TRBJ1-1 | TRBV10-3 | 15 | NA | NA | TGTGCCATCAGCCCACGGGAACAGACCAACACTGAAGCTTTCTTT | CAISPREQTNTEAFF
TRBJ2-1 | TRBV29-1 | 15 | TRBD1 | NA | TGCAGCGTTGAAGCGGACAGGGCCTCCTACAATGAGCAGTTCTTC | CSVEADRASYNEQFF
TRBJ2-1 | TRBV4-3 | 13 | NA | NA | TGCGCCAGCAGCCAAGTTCGGGACAATGAGCAGTTCTTC | CASSQVRDNEQFF
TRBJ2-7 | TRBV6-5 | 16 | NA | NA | TGTGCCAGCAGTTACTTGGGGCAGGGTCCCCCCTACGAGCAGTACTTC | CASSYLGQGPPYEQYF
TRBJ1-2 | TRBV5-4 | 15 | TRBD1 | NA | TGTGCCAGCAGCTCTCAAACAGGGGAGCGCTATGGCTACACCTTC | CASSSQTGERYGYTF
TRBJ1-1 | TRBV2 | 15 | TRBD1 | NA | TGTGCCAGCGGTGACAGGGGGCGTCTGAGCACTGAAGCTTTCTTT | CASGDRGRLSTEAFF
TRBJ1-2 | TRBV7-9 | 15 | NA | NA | TGTGCCAGCAGCTTAGAGTTGGCAACCTTATCGGGCTACACCTTC | CASSLELATLSGYTF
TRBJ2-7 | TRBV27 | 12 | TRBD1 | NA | TGTGCCAGCAGTACAGGGGATTGGGAGCAGTACTTC | CASSTGDWEQYF
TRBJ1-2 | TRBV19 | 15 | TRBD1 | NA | TGTGCCAGTAGTGCCCGGGACAGAATTAACTATGGCTACACCTTC | CASSARDRINYGYTF
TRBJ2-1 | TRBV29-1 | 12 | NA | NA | TGCAGCGTTGAGGGGACTCTCAATGAGCAGTTCTTC | CSVEGTLNEQFF
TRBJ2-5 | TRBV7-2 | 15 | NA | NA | TGTGCCAGCAGCCCTCTCTACTTAGTGGAAGAGACCCAGTACTTC | CASSPLYLVEETQYF
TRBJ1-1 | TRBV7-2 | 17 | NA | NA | TGTGCCAGCAGCTTAGGGGGTCTGCGGGGCTTGCACACTGAAGCTTTCTTT | CASSLGGLRGLHTEAFF
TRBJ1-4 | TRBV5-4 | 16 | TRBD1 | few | TGTGCCAGCAGCAAGACACAGGGGGCTGGGGATGAAAAACTGTTTTTT | CASSKTQGAGDEKLFF
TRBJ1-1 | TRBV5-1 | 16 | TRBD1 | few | TGCGCCAGCAGCTTGGCGAAAGGGACAGGGAACACTGAAGCTTTCTTT | CASSLAKGTGNTEAFF
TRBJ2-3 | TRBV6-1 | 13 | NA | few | TGTGCCAGCAGTGTACAGGGAGCAGATACGCAGTATTTT | CASSVQGADTQYF
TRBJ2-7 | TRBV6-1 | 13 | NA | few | TGTGCCAGCAGCTATCAGGGTTACGACGAGCAGTACTTC | CASSYQGYDEQYF
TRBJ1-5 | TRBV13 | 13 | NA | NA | TGTGCCAGCAGCTTCAGGCCGAATCAGCCCCAGCATTTT | CASSFRPNQPQHF
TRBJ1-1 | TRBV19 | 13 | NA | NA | TGTGCCAGTAGCCCCACAGGGAACACTGAAGCTTTCTTT | CASSPTGNTEAFF
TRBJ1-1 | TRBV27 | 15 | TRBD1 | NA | TGTGCCAGCAGTCCCAGGGGGCTTAAGGACACTGAAGCTTTCTTT | CASSPRGLKDTEAFF
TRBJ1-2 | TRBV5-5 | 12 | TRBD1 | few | TGTGCCAGCAGCCATGACAGGGGGCTATACACCTTC | CASSHDRGLYTF
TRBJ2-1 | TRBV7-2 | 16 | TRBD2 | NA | TGTGCCAGCAGCTTAGAGAGGCTAGCGGGGCTCAATGAGCAGTTCTTC | CASSLERLAGLNEQFF
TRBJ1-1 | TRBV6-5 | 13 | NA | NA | TGTGCCAGCAGGCAGGGCCGAAACACTGAAGCTTTCTTT | CASRQGRNTEAFF
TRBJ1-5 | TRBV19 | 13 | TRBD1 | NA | TGTGCCAGTTGGGACAGGACCAATCAGCCCCAGCATTTT | CASWDRTNQPQHF
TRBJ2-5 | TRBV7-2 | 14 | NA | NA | TGTGCCAGCAGCCCCCCCCGGGAAAAGGAGACCCAGTACTTC | CASSPPREKETQYF
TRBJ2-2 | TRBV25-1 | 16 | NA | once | TGTGCCAGCAGTGAAAGTACACCCTCGAACACCGGGGAGCTGTTTTTT | CASSESTPSNTGELFF